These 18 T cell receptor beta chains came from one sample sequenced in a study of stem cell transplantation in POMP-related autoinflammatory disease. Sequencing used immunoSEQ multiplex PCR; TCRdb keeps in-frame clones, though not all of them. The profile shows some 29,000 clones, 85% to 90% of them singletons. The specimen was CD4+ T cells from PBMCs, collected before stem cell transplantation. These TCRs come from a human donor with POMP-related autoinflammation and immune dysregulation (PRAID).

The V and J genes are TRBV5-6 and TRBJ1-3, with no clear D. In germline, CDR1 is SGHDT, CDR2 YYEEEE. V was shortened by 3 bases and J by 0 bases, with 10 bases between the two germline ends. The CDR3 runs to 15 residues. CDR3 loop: CASSYRLSSGNTIYF. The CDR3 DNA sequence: TGTGCCAGCAGCTACCGCCTTAGCTCTGGAAACACCATATATTTT.

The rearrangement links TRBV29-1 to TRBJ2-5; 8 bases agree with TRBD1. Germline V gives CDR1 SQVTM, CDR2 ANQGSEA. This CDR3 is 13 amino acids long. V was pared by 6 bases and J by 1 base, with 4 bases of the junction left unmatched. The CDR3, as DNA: TGCAGCGTCCGGGACAGGTTCCAAGAGACCCAGTACTTC. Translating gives CSVRDRFQETQYF.

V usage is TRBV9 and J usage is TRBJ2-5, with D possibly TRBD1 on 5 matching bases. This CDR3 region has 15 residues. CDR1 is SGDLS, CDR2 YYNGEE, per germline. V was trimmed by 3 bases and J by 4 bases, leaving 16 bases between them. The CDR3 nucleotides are TGTGCCAGCAGCGCCCTAGAAGGGGCTGGAGAGACCCAGTACTTC. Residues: CASSALEGAGETQYF.

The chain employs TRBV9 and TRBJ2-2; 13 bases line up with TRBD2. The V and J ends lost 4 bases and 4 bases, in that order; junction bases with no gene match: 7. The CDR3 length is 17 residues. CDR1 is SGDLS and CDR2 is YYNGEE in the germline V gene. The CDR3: CASSPRLAGGLTGELFF. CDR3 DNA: TGTGCCAGCAGCCCCAGACTAGCGGGAGGACTCACCGGGGAGCTGTTTTTT.

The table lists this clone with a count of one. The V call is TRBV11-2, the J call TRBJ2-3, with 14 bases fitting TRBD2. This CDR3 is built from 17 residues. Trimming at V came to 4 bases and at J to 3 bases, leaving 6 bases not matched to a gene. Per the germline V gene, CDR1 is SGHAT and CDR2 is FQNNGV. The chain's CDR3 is CASSWGLAGEGTDTQYF. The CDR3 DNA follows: TGTGCCAGCAGCTGGGGACTAGCGGGAGAAGGGACAGATACGCAGTATTTT.

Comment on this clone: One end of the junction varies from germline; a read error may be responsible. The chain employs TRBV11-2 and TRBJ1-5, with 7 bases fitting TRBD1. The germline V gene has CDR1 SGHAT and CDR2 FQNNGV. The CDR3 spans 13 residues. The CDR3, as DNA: TGTGCCAGCAGCGTAGACCAGACAGGGACGCAGCATTTT. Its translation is CASSVDQTGTQHF.

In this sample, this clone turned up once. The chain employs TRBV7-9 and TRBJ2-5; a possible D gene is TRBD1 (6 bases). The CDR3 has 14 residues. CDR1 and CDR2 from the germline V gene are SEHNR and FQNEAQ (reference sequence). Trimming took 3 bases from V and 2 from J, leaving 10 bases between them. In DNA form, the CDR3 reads TGTGCCAGCAGCTTCTGGGACACGCAAGAGACCCAGTACTTC. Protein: CASSFWDTQETQYF.

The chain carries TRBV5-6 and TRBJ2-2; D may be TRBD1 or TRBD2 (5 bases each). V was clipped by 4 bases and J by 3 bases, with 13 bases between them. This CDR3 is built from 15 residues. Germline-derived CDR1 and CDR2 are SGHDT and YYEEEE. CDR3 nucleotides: TGTGCCAGCAGCGCCCGGGACCTCTACACCGGGGAGCTGTTTTTT. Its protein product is CASSARDLYTGELFF.

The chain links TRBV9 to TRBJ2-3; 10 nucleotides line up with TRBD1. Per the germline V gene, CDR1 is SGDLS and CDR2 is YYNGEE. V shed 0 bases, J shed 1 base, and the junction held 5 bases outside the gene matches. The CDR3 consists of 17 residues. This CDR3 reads CASSVGTGGFGTDTQYF. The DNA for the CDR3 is TGTGCCAGCAGCGTAGGGACAGGGGGTTTTGGCACAGATACGCAGTATTTT.

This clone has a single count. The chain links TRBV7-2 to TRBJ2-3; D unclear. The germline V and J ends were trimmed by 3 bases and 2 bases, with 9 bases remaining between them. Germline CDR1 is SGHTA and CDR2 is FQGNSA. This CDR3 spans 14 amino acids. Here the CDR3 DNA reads TGTGCCAGCAGCTTTACCTACTACACAGATACGCAGTATTTT. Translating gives CASSFTYYTDTQYF. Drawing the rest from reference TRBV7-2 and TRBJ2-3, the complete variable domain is GAGVSQSPSNKVTEKGKDVELRCDPISGHTALYWYRQSLGQGLEFLIYFQGNSAPDKSGLPSDRFSAERTGGSVSTLTIQRTQQEDSAVYLCASSFTYYTDTQYFGPGTRLTVL.

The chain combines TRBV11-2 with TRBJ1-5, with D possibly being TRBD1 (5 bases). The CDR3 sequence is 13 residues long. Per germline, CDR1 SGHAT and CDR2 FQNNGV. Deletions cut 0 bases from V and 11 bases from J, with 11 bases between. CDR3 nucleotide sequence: TGTGCCAGCAGCTTAGAATTCGGCAGGGCCCAGCATTTT. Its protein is CASSLEFGRAQHF. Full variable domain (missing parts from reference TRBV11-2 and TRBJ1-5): EAGVAQSPRYKIIEKRQSVAFWCNPISGHATLYWYQQILGQGPKLLIQFQNNGVVDDSQLPKDRFSAERLKGVDSTLKIQPAKLEDSAVYLCASSLEFGRAQHFGDGTRLSIL.

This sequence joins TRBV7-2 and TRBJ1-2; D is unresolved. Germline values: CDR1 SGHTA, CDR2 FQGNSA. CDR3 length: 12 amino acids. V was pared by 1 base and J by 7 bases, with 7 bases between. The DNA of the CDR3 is TGTGCCAGCAGCTTAGGGTTTTTTGGCTACACCTTC. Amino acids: CASSLGFFGYTF.

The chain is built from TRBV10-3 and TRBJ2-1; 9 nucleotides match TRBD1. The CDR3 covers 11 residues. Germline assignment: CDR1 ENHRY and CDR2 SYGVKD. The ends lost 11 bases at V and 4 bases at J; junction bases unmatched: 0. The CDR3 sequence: CAGQGYNEQFF. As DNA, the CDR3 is TGTGCCGGACAGGGGTACAATGAGCAGTTCTTC.

Written as DNA, the CDR3 is TGTGCCAGCAGTGACCTCATAGGACAGCTAAAAGAGACCCAGTACTTC. As protein: CASSDLIGQLKETQYF. The chain couples TRBV6-1 to TRBJ2-5, with D possibly matching TRBD1 (6 bases). The CDR3 is 16 residues long. Germline CDR1 is MNHNS and CDR2 is SASEGT. V lost 3 bases and J 3 bases, leaving 17 bases between the germline ends.

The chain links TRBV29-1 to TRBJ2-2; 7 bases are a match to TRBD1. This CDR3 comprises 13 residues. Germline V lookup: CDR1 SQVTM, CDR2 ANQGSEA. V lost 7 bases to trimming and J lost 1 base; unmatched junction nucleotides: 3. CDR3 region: CSARTGNTGELFF. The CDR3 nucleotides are TGCAGCGCACGGACAGGGAACACCGGGGAGCTGTTTTTT.

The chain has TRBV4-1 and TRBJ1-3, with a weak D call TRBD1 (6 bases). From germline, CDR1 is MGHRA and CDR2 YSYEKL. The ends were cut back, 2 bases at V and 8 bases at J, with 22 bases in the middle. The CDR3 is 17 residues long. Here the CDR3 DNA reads TGCGCCAGCAGCCAACCAAGTAGGGGGATCGCCAAATACACCATATATTTT. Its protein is CASSQPSRGIAKYTIYF.

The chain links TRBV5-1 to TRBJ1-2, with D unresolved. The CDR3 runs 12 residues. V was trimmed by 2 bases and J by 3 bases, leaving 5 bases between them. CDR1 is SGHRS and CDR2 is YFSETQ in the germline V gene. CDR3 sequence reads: CASSFGHYGYTF. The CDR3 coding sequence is TGCGCCAGCAGCTTCGGACACTATGGCTACACCTTC. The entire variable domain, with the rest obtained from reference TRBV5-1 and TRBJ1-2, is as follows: KAGVTQTPRYLIKTRGQQVTLSCSPISGHRSVSWYQQTPGQGLQFLFEYFSETQRNKGNFPGRFSGRQFSNSRSEMNVSTLELGDSALYLCASSFGHYGYTFGSGTRLTVV.

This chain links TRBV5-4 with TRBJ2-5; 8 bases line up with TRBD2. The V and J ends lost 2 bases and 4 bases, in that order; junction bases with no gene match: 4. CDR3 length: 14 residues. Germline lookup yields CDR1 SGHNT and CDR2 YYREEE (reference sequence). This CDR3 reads CASSFRTSSETQYF. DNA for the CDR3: TGTGCCAGCAGCTTCCGGACTAGCTCAGAGACCCAGTACTTC.